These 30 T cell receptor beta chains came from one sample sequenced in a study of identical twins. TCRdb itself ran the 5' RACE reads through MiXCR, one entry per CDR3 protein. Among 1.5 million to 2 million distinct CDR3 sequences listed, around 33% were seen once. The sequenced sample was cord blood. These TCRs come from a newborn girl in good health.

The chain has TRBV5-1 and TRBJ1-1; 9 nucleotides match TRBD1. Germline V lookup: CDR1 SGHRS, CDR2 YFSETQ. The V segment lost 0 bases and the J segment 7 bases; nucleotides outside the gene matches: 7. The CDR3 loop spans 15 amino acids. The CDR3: CASSLGLRDRVEAFF. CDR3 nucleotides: TGCGCCAGCAGCTTGGGCCTCCGGGACAGGGTTGAAGCTTTCTTT.

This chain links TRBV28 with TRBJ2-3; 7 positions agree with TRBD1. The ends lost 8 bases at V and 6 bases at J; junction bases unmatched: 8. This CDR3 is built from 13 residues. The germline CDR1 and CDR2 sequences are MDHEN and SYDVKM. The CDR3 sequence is CASGGQIPDTQYF. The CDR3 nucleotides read TGTGCCAGCGGGGGACAGATACCCGATACGCAGTATTTT.

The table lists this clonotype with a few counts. The chain's CDR3 is CASSPGKVAETQYF. Written as DNA, the CDR3 is TGTGCCAGCAGCCCTGGAAAGGTTGCGGAGACCCAGTACTTC. This chain joins TRBV25-1 and TRBJ2-5; D is ambiguous. With 6 bases removed from V and 5 bases from J, the gap between germline ends came to 16 bases. The CDR3 covers 14 residues. The germline CDR1 and CDR2 sequences are MGHDK and SYGVNS.

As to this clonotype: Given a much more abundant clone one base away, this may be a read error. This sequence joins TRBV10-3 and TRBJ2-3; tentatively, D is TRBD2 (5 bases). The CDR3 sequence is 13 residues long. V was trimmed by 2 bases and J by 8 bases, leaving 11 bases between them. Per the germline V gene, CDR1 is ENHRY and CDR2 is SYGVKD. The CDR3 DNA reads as TGTGCCATCAGTGAGGGAGCGGAGTGTACGCAGTATTTT. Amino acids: CAISEGAECTQYF.

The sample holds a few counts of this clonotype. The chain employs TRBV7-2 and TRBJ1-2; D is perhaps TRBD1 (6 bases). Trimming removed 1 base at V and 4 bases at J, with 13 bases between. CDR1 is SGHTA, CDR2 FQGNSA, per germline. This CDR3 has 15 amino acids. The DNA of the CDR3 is TGTGCCAGCAGCTTAGGGGCAGGGGCTGGCTATGGCTACACCTTC. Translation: CASSLGAGAGYGYTF.

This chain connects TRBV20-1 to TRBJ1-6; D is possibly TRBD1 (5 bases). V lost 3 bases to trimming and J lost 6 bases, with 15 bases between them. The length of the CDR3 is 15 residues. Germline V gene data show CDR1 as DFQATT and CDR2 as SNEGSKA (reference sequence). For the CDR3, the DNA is TGCAGTGCTAGGGGAGGGCAGGGTCCTAATTCACCCCTCCACTTT. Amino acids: CSARGGQGPNSPLHF.

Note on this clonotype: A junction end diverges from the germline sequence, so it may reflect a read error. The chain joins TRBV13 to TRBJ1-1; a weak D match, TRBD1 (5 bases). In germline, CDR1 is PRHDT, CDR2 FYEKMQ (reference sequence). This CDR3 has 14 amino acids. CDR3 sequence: CASSVGVPNTEAFF. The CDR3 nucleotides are TGTGCCAGCAGCGTAGGGGTTCCGAACACTGAAGCTTTCTTT.

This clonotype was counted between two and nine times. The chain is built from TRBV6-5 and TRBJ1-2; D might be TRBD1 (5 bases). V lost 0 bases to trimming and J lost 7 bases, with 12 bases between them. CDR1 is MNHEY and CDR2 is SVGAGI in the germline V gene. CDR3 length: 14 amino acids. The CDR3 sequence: CASSYSRGIRGYTF. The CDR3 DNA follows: TGTGCCAGCAGTTACTCTAGGGGAATCCGTGGCTACACCTTC.

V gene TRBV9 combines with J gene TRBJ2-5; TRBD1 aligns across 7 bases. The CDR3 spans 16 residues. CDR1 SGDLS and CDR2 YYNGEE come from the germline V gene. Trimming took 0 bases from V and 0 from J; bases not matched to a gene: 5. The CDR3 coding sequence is TGTGCCAGCAGCGTAGGACAGGGCCTCTACCAAGAGACCCAGTACTTC. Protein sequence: CASSVGQGLYQETQYF.

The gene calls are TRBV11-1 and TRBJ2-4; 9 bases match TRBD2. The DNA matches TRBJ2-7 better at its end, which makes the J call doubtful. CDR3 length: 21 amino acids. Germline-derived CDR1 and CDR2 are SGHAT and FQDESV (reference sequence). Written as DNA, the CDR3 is TGTGCCAGCAGCTTTGCAAAGAATGCGGGACTAGCTCCTTGGAAATACTACGAGCAGTACTTC. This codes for CASSFAKNAGLAPWKYYEQYF.

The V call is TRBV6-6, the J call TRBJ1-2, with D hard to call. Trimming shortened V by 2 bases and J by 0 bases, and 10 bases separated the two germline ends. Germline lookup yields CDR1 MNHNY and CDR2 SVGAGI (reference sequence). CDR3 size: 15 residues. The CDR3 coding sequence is TGTGCCAGCAGTTACCCCCGGACTACTAACTATGGCTACACCTTC. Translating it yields CASSYPRTTNYGYTF.

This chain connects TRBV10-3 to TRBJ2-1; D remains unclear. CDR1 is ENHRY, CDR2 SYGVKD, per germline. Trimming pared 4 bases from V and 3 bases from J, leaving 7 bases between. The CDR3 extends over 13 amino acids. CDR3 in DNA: TGTGCCATCAGTGTCGGGTTCTACAATGAGCAGTTCTTC. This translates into CAISVGFYNEQFF.

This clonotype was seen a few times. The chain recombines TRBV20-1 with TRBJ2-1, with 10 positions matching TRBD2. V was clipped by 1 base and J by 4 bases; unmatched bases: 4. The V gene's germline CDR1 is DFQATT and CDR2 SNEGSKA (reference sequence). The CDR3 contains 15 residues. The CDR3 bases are TGCAGTGCTAGAGCTAAAGCGGGGGGGTACAATGAGCAGTTCTTC. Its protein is CSARAKAGGYNEQFF.

The CDR3 loop reads CSARVPKGVGNEQFF. CDR3 in DNA: TGCAGTGCTAGAGTTCCCAAGGGGGTAGGCAATGAGCAGTTCTTC. V is TRBV20-1 and J is TRBJ2-1, with a possible D match to TRBD1 (6 bases). Trimming cost V 1 base and J 6 bases, with 16 bases left between them. The germline V gene encodes CDR1 DFQATT and CDR2 SNEGSKA (reference sequence). The CDR3 totals 15 residues.

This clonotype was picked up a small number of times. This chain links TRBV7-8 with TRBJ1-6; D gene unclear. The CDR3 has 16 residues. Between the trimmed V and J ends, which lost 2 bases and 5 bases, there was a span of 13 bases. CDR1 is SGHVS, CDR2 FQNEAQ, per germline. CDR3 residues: CASSLQRSANNSPLHF. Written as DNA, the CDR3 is TGTGCCAGCAGCTTACAAAGGAGTGCCAATAATTCACCCCTCCACTTT.

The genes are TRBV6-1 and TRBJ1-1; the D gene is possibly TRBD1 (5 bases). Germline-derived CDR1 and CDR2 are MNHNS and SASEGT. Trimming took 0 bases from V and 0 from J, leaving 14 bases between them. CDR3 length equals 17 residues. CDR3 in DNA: TGTGCCAGCAGTGAAGCCCTTCTACAGGTGATGAACACTGAAGCTTTCTTT. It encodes CASSEALLQVMNTEAFF.

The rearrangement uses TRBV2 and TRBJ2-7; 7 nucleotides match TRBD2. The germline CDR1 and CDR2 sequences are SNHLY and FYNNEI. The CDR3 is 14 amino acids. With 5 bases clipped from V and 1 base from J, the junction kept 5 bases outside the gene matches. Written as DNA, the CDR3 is TGTGCCAGCAGTAGGACTAGGTTGTCCTACGAGCAGTACTTC. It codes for CASSRTRLSYEQYF. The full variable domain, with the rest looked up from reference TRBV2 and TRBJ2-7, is EPEVTQTPSHQVTQMGQEVILRCVPISNHLYFYWYRQILGQKVEFLVSFYNNEISEKSEIFDDQFSVERPDGSNFTLKIRSTKLEDSAMYFCASSRTRLSYEQYFGPGTRLTVT.

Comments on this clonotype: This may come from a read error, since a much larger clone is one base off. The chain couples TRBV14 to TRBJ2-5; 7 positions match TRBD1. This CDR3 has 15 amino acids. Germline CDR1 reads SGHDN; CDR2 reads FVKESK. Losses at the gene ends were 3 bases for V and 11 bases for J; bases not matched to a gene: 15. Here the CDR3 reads CASSHRDRSYNEQYF. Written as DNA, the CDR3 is TGTGCCAGCAGCCACCGGGACAGATCCTACAATGAGCAGTACTTC.

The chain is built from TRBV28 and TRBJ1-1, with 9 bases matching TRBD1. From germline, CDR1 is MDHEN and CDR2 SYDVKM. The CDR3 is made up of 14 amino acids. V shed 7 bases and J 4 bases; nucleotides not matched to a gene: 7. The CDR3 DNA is TGTGCCAGCATTCGGGACAGGGTGGGCACTGAAGCTTTCTTT. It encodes CASIRDRVGTEAFF.

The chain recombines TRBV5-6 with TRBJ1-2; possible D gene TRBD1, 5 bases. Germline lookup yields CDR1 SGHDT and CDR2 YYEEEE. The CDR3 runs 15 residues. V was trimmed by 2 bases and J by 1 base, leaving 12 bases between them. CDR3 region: CASSLPDSLNYGYTF. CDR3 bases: TGTGCCAGCAGCTTACCTGACAGCCTTAACTATGGCTACACCTTC. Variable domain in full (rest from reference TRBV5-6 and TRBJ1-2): DAGVTQSPTHLIKTRGQQVTLRCSPKSGHDTVSWYQQALGQGPQFIFQYYEEEERQRGNFPDRFSGHQFPNYSSELNVNALLLGDSALYLCASSLPDSLNYGYTFGSGTRLTVV.

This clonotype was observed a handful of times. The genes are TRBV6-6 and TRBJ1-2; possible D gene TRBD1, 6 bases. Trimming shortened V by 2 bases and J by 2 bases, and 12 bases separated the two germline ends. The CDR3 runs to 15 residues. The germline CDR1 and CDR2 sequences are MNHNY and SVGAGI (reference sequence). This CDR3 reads CASSYREGGNYGYTF. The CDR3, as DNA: TGTGCCAGCAGTTACAGGGAGGGGGGCAACTATGGCTACACCTTC.

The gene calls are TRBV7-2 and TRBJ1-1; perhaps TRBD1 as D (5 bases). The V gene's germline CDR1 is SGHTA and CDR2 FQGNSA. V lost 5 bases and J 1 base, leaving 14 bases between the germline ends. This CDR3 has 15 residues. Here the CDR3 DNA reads TGTGCCAGCAGCATCTACGGGACGGCGAACACTGAAGCTTTCTTT. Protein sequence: CASSIYGTANTEAFF.

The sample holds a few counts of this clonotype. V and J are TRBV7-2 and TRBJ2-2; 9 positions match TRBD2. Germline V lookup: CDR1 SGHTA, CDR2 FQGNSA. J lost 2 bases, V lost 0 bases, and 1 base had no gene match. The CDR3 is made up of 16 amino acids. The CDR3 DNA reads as TGTGCCAGCAGCTTAGCCGGGACTAGCAACACCGGGGAGCTGTTTTTT. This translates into CASSLAGTSNTGELFF.

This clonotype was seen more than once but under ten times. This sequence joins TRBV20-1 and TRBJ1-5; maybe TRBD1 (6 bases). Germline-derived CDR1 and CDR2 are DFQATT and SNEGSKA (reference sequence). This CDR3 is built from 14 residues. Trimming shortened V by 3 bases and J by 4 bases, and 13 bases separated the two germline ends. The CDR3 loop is CSARRIQGNQPQHF. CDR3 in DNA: TGCAGTGCTAGGAGGATTCAGGGGAATCAGCCCCAGCATTTT.

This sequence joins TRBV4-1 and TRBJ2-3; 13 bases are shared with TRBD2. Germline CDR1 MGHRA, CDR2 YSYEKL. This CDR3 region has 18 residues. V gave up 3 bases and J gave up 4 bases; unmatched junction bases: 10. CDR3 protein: CASSQGLAGIVAADTQYF. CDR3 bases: TGCGCCAGCAGCCAGGGACTAGCGGGGATAGTAGCGGCAGATACGCAGTATTTT.

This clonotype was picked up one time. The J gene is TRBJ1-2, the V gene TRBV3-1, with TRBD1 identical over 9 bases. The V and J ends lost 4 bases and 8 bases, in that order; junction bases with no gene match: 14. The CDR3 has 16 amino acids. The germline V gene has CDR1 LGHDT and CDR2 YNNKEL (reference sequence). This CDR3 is CASSRNRDRDFRGYTF. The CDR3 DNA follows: TGTGCCAGCAGCCGCAACCGGGACAGGGACTTTAGGGGCTACACCTTC.

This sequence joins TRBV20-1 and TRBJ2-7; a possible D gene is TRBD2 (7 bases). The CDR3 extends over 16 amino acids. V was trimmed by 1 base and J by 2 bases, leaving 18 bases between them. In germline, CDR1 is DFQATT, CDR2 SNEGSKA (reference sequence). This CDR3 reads CSARGIPGEGTYEQYF. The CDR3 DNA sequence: TGCAGTGCTAGAGGGATTCCAGGGGAGGGGACCTACGAGCAGTACTTC.

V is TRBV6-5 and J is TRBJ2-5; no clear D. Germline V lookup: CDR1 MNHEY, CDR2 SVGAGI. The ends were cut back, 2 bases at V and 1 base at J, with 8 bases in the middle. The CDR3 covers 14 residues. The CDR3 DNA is TGTGCCAGCAGTTACAACTACCGCCAAGAGACCCAGTACTTC. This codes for CASSYNYRQETQYF.

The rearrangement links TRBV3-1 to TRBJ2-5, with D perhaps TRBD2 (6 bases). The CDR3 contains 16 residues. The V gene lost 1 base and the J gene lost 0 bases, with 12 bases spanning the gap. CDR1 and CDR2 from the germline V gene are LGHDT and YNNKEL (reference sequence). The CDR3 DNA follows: TGTGCCAGCAGCCAAGCCTATGGGGGGTACCAAGAGACCCAGTACTTC. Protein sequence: CASSQAYGGYQETQYF.

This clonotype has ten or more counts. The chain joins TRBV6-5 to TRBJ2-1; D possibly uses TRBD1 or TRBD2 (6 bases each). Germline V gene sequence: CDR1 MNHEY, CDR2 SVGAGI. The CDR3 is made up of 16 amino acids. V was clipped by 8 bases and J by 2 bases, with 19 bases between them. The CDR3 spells CASATMEGGPYNEQFF. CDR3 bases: TGTGCCAGCGCAACCATGGAGGGGGGACCCTACAATGAGCAGTTCTTC.